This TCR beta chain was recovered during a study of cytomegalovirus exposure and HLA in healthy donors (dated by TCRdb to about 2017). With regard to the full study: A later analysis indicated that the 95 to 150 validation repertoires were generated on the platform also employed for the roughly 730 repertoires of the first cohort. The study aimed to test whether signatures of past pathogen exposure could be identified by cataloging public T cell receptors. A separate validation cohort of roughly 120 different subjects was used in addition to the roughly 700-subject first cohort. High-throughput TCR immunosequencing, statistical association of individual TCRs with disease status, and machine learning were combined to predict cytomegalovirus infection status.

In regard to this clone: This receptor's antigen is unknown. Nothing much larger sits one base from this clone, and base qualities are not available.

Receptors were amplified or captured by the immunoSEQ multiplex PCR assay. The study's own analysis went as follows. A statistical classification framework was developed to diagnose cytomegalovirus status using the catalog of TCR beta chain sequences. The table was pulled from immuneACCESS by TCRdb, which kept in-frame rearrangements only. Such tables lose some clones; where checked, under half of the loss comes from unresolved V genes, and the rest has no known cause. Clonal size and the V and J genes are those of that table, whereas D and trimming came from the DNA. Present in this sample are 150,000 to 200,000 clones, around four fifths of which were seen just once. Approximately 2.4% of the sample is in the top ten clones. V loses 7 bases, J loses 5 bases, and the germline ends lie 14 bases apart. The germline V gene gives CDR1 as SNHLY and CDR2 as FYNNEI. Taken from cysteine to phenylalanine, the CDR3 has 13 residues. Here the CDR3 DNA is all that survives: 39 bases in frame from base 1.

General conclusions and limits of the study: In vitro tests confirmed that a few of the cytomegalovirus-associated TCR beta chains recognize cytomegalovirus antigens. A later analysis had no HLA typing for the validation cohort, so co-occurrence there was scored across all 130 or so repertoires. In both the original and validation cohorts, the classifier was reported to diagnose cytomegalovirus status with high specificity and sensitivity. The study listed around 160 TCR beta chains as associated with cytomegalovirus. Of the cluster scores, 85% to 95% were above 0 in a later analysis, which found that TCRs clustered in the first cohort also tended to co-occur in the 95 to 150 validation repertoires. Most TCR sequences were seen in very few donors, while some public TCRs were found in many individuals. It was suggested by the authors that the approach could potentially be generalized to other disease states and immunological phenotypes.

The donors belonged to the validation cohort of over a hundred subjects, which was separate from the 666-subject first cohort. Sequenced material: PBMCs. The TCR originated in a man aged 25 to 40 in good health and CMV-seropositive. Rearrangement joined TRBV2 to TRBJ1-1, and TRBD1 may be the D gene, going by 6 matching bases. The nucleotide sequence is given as TGTGCCAGCAATTTGGACAGTGGGACTGAAGCTTTCTTT. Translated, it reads CASNLDSGTEAFF.